The 29 T cell receptor beta chains below all came from one sample that was sequenced in a study of T cells in Graves' hyperthyroidism and ophthalmopathy. RNA transcripts served as the template for amplifying TCR beta CDR3 regions. Primed by the HTBI set, a first-round RT-PCR was run on the TCR CDR3. MiXCR, applied by TCRdb to the multiplex PCR reads, yields one record per CDR3 protein. In the table there are 250,000 or so distinct CDR3 sequences, around 15% of which are singletons. Sequences were obtained from blood. The receptors come from a woman aged 50 to 60 with Graves' hyperthyroidism that later progressed to Graves' ophthalmopathy.

Note on this clonotype: Given a much more abundant clone one base away, this may be a read error. V usage is TRBV25-1 and J usage is TRBJ2-5; 9 bases are shared with TRBD2. The CDR3 runs to 17 residues. Unmatched junction bases numbered 17, after V lost 3 bases and J lost 9 bases. Germline V gene lookup returns CDR1 MGHDK and CDR2 SYGVNS. CDR3: CASSEGRRLAGREAQYF. Here the CDR3 DNA reads TGTGCCAGCAGTGAGGGAAGGAGGCTAGCGGGGAGGGAGGCCCAGTACTTC.

V and J are TRBV20-1 and TRBJ2-7; 8 bases are a match to TRBD1. Trimming removed 2 bases from V and 0 bases from J; junction bases left unmatched: 6. CDR1 is DFQATT and CDR2 is SNEGSKA in the germline V gene (reference sequence). The CDR3 consists of 15 residues. The CDR3 DNA reads as TGCAGTGCTAGAAAGTGGGGACAGGACTCCTACGAGCAGTACTTC. Amino acid sequence: CSARKWGQDSYEQYF.

The CDR3 loop is CSARDGAAPDTQYF. CDR3 sequence (DNA): TGCAGTGCTAGAGATGGAGCGGCCCCAGATACGCAGTATTTT. This rearrangement joins TRBV20-1 to TRBJ2-3; D is possibly TRBD2 (5 bases). The germline CDR1 and CDR2 sequences are DFQATT and SNEGSKA (reference sequence). Trimming pared 0 bases from V and 4 bases from J, leaving 11 bases between. This CDR3 contains 14 residues.

This clonotype showed up many times. This chain links TRBV6-1 with TRBJ2-1; a weak D match, TRBD2 (6 bases). This CDR3 spans 14 amino acids. Germline CDR1 is MNHNS and CDR2 is SASEGT. Trimming cost V 6 bases and J 7 bases, with 16 bases left between them. CDR3 nucleotides: TGTGCCAGCAGACGGGGCGGGAAGGTTAATGAGCAGTTCTTC. It yields the protein CASRRGGKVNEQFF.

This clonotype has at least ten counts. The chain joins TRBV18 to TRBJ2-3, with 10 nucleotides matching TRBD1. The CDR3 covers 14 residues. Germline trimming cut 0 bases from V and 11 bases from J; bases unmatched to any gene: 5. Germline V gene sequence: CDR1 KGHSH, CDR2 LQKENI. Here the CDR3 DNA reads TGTGCCAGCTCACCACCTCAGGGACAGGGGATGCAGTATTTT. It yields the protein CASSPPQGQGMQYF.

This chain connects TRBV14 to TRBJ2-1; 7 bases are shared with TRBD2. Germline V CDR1 and CDR2: SGHDN, FVKESK. The CDR3 length is 13 residues. V dropped 0 bases and J dropped 12; count of bases not matched to a gene: 5. CDR3 loop: CASSQEFGTTQFF. CDR3 DNA sequence: TGTGCCAGCAGCCAAGAATTTGGGACTACGCAGTTCTTC. Filled out from reference TRBV14 and TRBJ2-1, the complete variable domain reads EAGVTQFPSHSVIEKGQTVTLRCDPISGHDNLYWYRRVMGKEIKFLLHFVKESKQDESGMPNNRFLAERTGGTYSTLKVQPAELEDSGVYFCASSQEFGTTQFFGPGTRLTVL.

The chain joins TRBV7-9 to TRBJ2-1, with 9 bases identical to TRBD2. Germline-derived CDR1 and CDR2 are SEHNR and FQNEAQ (reference sequence). This CDR3 is 14 amino acids long. V was clipped by 4 bases and J by 12 bases; unmatched bases: 10. The CDR3 region has the DNA TGTGCCAGCAGCTCATCTTCTAGCGGGACAACGCAGTTCTTC. Amino acid sequence: CASSSSSSGTTQFF.

This chain joins TRBV20-1 and TRBJ1-5; possible D gene TRBD1, 6 bases. Germline V gene data show CDR1 as DFQATT and CDR2 as SNEGSKA (reference sequence). V was shortened by 6 bases and J by 3 bases, with 9 bases between the two germline ends. The CDR3 covers 12 residues. CDR3 protein: CSARDNNQPQHF. The CDR3 nucleotides read TGCAGTGCCAGGGACAACAATCAGCCCCAGCATTTT.

Regarding this clonotype: This may stem from a read error, because a much larger clone lies one nucleotide away. The CDR3 loop is CSARTSETGTQYF. The CDR3 DNA is TGCAGTGCTAGAACTAGCGAAACAGGCACGCAGTATTTT. This sequence joins TRBV20-1 and TRBJ2-3; 7 bases are shared with TRBD2. Germline CDR1 reads DFQATT; CDR2 reads SNEGSKA (reference sequence). V lost 2 bases to trimming and J lost 9 bases; unmatched junction nucleotides: 8. The CDR3 consists of 13 residues.

This clonotype was seen ten or more times. The rearrangement joins TRBV5-6 to TRBJ2-2; D possibly corresponds to TRBD2 (5 bases). Germline lookup yields CDR1 SGHDT and CDR2 YYEEEE. V was clipped by 4 bases and J by 2 bases, with 12 bases between them. The CDR3 is made up of 15 amino acids. The CDR3 coding sequence is TGTGCCAGCAGCCCCGAGGGCCTAAACACCGGGGAGCTGTTTTTT. Residues: CASSPEGLNTGELFF.

This clonotype appeared many times. The gene calls are TRBV6-1 and TRBJ2-7, with a tentative D call TRBD2 (5 bases). This CDR3 has 14 residues. Trimming stripped 3 bases from V and 7 bases from J, with 16 bases between. Germline V lookup: CDR1 MNHNS, CDR2 SASEGT. The CDR3 sequence is CASSEFPGSGEQYF. CDR3 nucleotide sequence: TGTGCCAGCAGTGAGTTTCCGGGCTCGGGGGAGCAGTACTTC.

This clonotype was counted ten times or more. In DNA, the CDR3 is TGCAGTGCTAGAGACCCGACTTTACAAGACGAGCAGTACTTC. The encoded protein is CSARDPTLQDEQYF. The V call is TRBV20-1, the J call TRBJ2-7; D is unresolved. The CDR3 has 14 residues. V was pared by 0 bases and J by 5 bases, with 14 bases between. Germline CDR1 is DFQATT and CDR2 is SNEGSKA (reference sequence).

This clonotype was counted at least ten times. The chain combines TRBV28 with TRBJ2-2, with D uncertain. Trimming took 6 bases from V and 1 from J, leaving 12 bases between them. This CDR3 region has 15 residues. Germline V lookup: CDR1 MDHEN, CDR2 SYDVKM. The CDR3 reads CASRTFGGNTGELFF. The CDR3 coding sequence is TGTGCCAGCAGGACATTCGGCGGGAACACCGGGGAGCTGTTTTTT.

Ten or more counts support this clonotype. The chain uses TRBV5-1 and TRBJ2-1; D unclear. The CDR3 extends over 13 amino acids. Deletions cut 0 bases from V and 8 bases from J, with 9 bases between. Germline CDR1 is SGHRS and CDR2 is YFSETQ. CDR3 sequence: CASSLAQAYEQFF. CDR3 in DNA: TGCGCCAGCAGCTTGGCGCAGGCCTATGAGCAGTTCTTC.

CDR3 amino acids: CASSPAEYSGVFEQYF. CDR3 in DNA: TGCGCCAGCAGCCCGGCTGAATACTCGGGAGTGTTTGAGCAGTACTTC. V gene TRBV4-1 combines with J gene TRBJ2-7; D possibly corresponds to TRBD2 (6 bases). Trimming took off 4 bases at V and 7 bases at J, with 23 bases between the two ends. The V gene's germline CDR1 is MGHRA and CDR2 YSYEKL. The CDR3 length is 16 residues.

This clonotype was counted between two and nine times. The V gene is TRBV5-6, the J gene TRBJ2-2; TRBD2 matches 8 bases. J gave up 7 bases and V 3 bases, and 5 bases lay outside the gene matches. Germline CDR1 and CDR2: SGHDT and YYEEEE. The CDR3 totals 14 residues. The CDR3 here is CASSSGSGIGELFF. CDR3 bases: TGTGCCAGCAGCTCGGGTAGCGGGATCGGGGAGCTGTTTTTT. The whole variable domain, filled in from reference TRBV5-6 and TRBJ2-2, reads DAGVTQSPTHLIKTRGQQVTLRCSPKSGHDTVSWYQQALGQGPQFIFQYYEEEERQRGNFPDRFSGHQFPNYSSELNVNALLLGDSALYLCASSSGSGIGELFFGEGSRLTVL.

This clonotype occurred a few times. The V and J genes are TRBV10-3 and TRBJ2-2; tentative D call: TRBD2 (6 bases). Trimming removed 10 bases at V and 4 bases at J, with 13 bases between. Germline values: CDR1 ENHRY, CDR2 SYGVKD. This CDR3 spans 13 amino acids. The CDR3 DNA sequence: TGTGCCACTCGGGAGCAGGGCACCGGGGAGCTGTTTTTT. Its translation: CATREQGTGELFF.

This clonotype came up many times. The chain recombines TRBV27 with TRBJ2-7; 8 bases align to TRBD1. This CDR3 is built from 17 residues. CDR1 is MNHEY and CDR2 is SMNVEV in the germline V gene (reference sequence). The ends lost 5 bases at V and 0 bases at J; junction bases unmatched: 12. This CDR3 reads CASSPVTGVIFSYEQYF. The DNA for the CDR3 is TGTGCCAGCAGTCCAGTGACAGGGGTCATCTTCTCCTACGAGCAGTACTTC.

This clonotype was counted between two and nine times. The chain links TRBV15 to TRBJ2-5; D unresolved. The germline gives CDR1 LNHNV, CDR2 YYDKDF (reference sequence). The CDR3 is 14 residues long. V lost 0 bases to trimming and J lost 5 bases, with 10 bases between them. For the CDR3, the DNA is TGTGCCACCAGCAGAGATGTGCAGGAGGAGACCCAGTACTTC. Encoded protein: CATSRDVQEETQYF.

This clonotype occurred many times. The CDR3 DNA is TGTGCCAGCAGTCTAGTTTTCTACGAGCAGTACTTC. Protein product: CASSLVFYEQYF. This sequence joins TRBV28 and TRBJ2-7; D is undetermined. Germline V CDR1 and CDR2: MDHEN, SYDVKM. V lost 5 bases and J 3 bases, leaving 8 bases between the germline ends. CDR3 length equals 12 residues.

This clonotype appeared many times. The V and J genes are TRBV6-6 and TRBJ2-7; 7 nucleotides align to TRBD2. J lost 3 bases, V lost 2 bases, and 4 bases had no gene match. From germline, CDR1 is MNHNY and CDR2 SVGAGI (reference sequence). This CDR3 comprises 14 residues. The CDR3 bases are TGTGCCAGCAGTTACAATGGGGGGGGCTACGAGCAGTACTTC. It is translated as CASSYNGGGYEQYF.

This clonotype was observed at least ten times. This chain joins TRBV28 and TRBJ2-4; D is perhaps TRBD2 (5 bases). With 5 bases removed from V and 1 base from J, the gap between germline ends came to 15 bases. The CDR3 length is 16 residues. Germline V lookup: CDR1 MDHEN, CDR2 SYDVKM. CDR3 protein: CASSPEEALAKNIQYF. The CDR3 bases are TGTGCCAGCAGTCCGGAGGAGGCCCTGGCCAAAAACATTCAGTACTTC. The full variable domain, rest sourced from reference TRBV28 and TRBJ2-4, is DVKVTQSSRYLVKRTGEKVFLECVQDMDHENMFWYRQDPGLGLRLIYFSYDVKMKEKGDIPEGYSVSREKKERFSLILESASTNQTSMYLCASSPEEALAKNIQYFGAGTRLSVL.

The chain combines TRBV18 with TRBJ2-1; no definite D call. Germline values: CDR1 KGHSH, CDR2 LQKENI. V was trimmed by 2 bases and J by 6 bases, leaving 8 bases between them. The CDR3 loop spans 13 amino acids. The CDR3 bases are TGTGCCAGCTCACCAGAGCTAATCAATGAGCAGTTCTTC. This sequence encodes CASSPELINEQFF. Supplemented by reference TRBV18 and TRBJ2-1, the full variable domain reads NAGVMQNPRHLVRRRGQEARLRCSPMKGHSHVYWYRQLPEEGLKFMVYLQKENIIDESGMPKERFSAEFPKEGPSILRIQQVVRGDSAAYFCASSPELINEQFFGPGTRLTVL.

The rearrangement links TRBV28 to TRBJ2-3, with TRBD1 matching 8 bases. The CDR3 has 14 residues. V lost 5 bases to trimming and J lost 0 bases; unmatched junction nucleotides: 1. CDR1 and CDR2 (germline): MDHEN, SYDVKM. CDR3 DNA sequence: TGTGCCAGCAGTGACAGGGGAAGCACAGATACGCAGTATTTT. Residues: CASSDRGSTDTQYF.

This clonotype has at least ten counts. The V and J genes are TRBV7-6 and TRBJ2-1; 8 nucleotides line up with TRBD2. This CDR3 has 16 residues. After removal of 5 bases from V and 9 bases from J, the junction contained 15 bases not matched to a gene. Germline CDR1 reads SGHVS; CDR2 reads FNYEAQ. The CDR3 region is CASSPRAGVVWGEQFF. The CDR3 bases are TGTGCCAGCAGCCCCAGAGCGGGAGTTGTATGGGGTGAGCAGTTCTTC.

This clonotype was seen repeatedly, ten times or more. The chain combines TRBV18 with TRBJ2-7; TRBD1 might be the D (5 bases). The CDR3 runs 15 residues. Germline values: CDR1 KGHSH, CDR2 LQKENI. Trimming pared 5 bases from V and 1 base from J, leaving 15 bases between. The DNA of the CDR3 is TGTGCCAGCTCAGAAACAAGACAGTATTCCTACGAGCAGTACTTC. Amino acid sequence: CASSETRQYSYEQYF.

This clonotype occurred many times. The V and J genes are TRBV6-1 and TRBJ1-5; D might be TRBD1 (6 bases). V lost 4 bases and J lost 4, with 14 bases in between. The CDR3 is made up of 15 amino acids. Germline CDR1 MNHNS, CDR2 SASEGT. CDR3 residues: CASSGAGTLNQPQHF. The CDR3 bases are TGTGCCAGCAGTGGGGCCGGGACACTAAATCAGCCCCAGCATTTT.

This clonotype was detected ten times or more. The chain links TRBV7-9 to TRBJ2-3; 10 bases fit TRBD2. The CDR3 length is 16 residues. Unmatched junction bases numbered 8, after V lost 4 bases and J lost 4 bases. Germline V gives CDR1 SEHNR, CDR2 FQNEAQ (reference sequence). As DNA, the CDR3 is TGTGCCAGCAGCTCCTCTAGCGGGAGTCACGCAGATACGCAGTATTTT. As protein: CASSSSSGSHADTQYF.

This clonotype was detected a few times. This chain links TRBV28 with TRBJ1-2; D is unresolved. The CDR3 runs 12 residues. The V gene lost 4 bases and the J gene lost 4 bases, with 7 bases spanning the gap. Germline V gene data show CDR1 as MDHEN and CDR2 as SYDVKM. CDR3 DNA: TGTGCCAGCAGTTCCTCGTTCTATGGCTACACCTTC. Translating gives CASSSSFYGYTF.